This entry is about one T cell receptor (beta chain). What it binds is unknown. Ranging in age from roughly 6 to 95, the donors were healthy Caucasian individuals from Russia. The data derive from a study of blood T cells in healthy people across ages. Study-wide points: Diversity was higher, and naive CD4+ cells more numerous, in long-lived donors than in aged donors.

Sample-barcoded 5' priming and a J-beta primer mix drove a second PCR of roughly 6 to 12 cycles. TCRdb analysed the 5' RACE reads with MiXCR anew, one entry per CDR3 protein. The repertoire holds about 670,000 distinct CDR3 sequences, with approximately 52% as singletons. The CDR3 length is 13 residues. V lost 8 bases, J lost 2 bases, and 10 bases lay in between. Specimen: blood. The sequence was obtained from a woman at least 80 years old in good health. This rearrangement joins TRBV12-3 or TRBV12-4 to TRBJ2-1; weak D call: TRBD2 (6 bases). CDR3 region: CASRRETYNEQFF. The DNA of the CDR3 is TGTGCCAGCCGACGGGAGACCTACAATGAGCAGTTCTTC.